This note documents a single TCR beta chain sequence. The antigen is not known. The read is 3 residues too short to cover the CDR3 end, so that end is filled in from the germline J gene. This entry is derived from a study of Tregs in tolerant kidney transplant recipients. Study-wide findings and caveats: The small number of patients limits these findings pending further validation.

The assay was immunoSEQ multiplex PCR, and TCRdb's table has in-frame clones only and misses some. The table lists 50,000 or so clones, with about 0.83% in the top ten. This CDR3 has 16 residues. Germline loops: CDR1 MNHEY, CDR2 SVGEGT. With 5 bases clipped from V and 0 bases from J, the junction kept 7 bases outside the gene matches. CD4+CD25+CD127- Tregs, CD4+CD25- non-Tregs, CD4 and CD8 cells were sorted. The receptor's source is a human donor who received a combined kidney and bone marrow transplant. Sequencing was performed on CD4+ T cells from blood, taken before the transplant. The chain couples TRBV6-2 or TRBV6-3 to TRBJ2-4; 7 nucleotides agree with TRBD2. The CDR3 loop reads CASSNKGEGAKNIQYF. The sequenced CDR3 bases are TGTGCCAGCAGTAACAAAGGGGAGGGAGCCAAAAACATT.